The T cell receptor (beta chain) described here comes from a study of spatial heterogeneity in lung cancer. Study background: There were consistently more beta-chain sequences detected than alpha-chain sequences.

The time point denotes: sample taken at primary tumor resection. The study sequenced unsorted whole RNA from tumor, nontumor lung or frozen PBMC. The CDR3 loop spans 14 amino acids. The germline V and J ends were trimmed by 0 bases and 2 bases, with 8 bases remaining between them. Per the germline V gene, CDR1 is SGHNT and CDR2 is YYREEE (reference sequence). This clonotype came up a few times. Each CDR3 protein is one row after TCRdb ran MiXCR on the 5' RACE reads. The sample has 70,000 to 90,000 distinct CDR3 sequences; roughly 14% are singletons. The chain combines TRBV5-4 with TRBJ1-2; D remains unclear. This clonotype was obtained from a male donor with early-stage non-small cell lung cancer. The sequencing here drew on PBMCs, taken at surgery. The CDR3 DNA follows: TGTGCCAGCAGCTTGGGGGGAGGGAACTATGGCTACACCTTC. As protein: CASSLGGGNYGYTF.